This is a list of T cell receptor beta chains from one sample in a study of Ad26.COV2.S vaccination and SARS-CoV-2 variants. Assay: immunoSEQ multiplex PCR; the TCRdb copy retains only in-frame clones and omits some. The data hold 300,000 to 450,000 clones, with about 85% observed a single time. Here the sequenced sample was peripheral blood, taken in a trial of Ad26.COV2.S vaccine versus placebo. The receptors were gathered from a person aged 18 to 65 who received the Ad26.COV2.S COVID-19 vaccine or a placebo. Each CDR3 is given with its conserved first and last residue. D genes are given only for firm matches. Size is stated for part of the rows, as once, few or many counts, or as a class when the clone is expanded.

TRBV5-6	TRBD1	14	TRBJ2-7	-	TGTGCCAGCACCGTCCGGGGGACAGGGTTCGAGCAGTACTTC	CASTVRGTGFEQYF
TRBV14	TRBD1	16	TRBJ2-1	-	TGTGCCAGCAGCCTCGTACAGGGGTACTCCTACAATGAGCAGTTCTTC	CASSLVQGYSYNEQFF
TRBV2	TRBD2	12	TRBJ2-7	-	TGTGCCAGCACCCGGGACTACTACGAGCAGTACTTC	CASTRDYYEQYF
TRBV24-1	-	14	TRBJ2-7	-	TGTGCCACCAGTGATTTCGGAGACCTGGCCGAGCAGTACTTC	CATSDFGDLAEQYF
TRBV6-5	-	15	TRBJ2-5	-	TGTGCCAGCAGCGCTACGACCCTTCCCCCGGGGACCCAGTACTTC	CASSATTLPPGTQYF
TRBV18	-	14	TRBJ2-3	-	TGTGCCAGCTCGAGGGACAAGAGCACAGATACGCAGTATTTT	CASSRDKSTDTQYF
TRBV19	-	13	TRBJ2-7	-	TGTGCCAGTAGTCCCGGGCGTTCCTACGAGCAGTACTTC	CASSPGRSYEQYF
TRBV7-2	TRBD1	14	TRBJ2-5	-	TGTGCCAGCAGCACCTGGACAGGGAAAGAGACCCAGTACTTC	CASSTWTGKETQYF
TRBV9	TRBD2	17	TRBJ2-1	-	TGTGCCAGCAGCGACGGGGCTAGCGGGGAGATACCGGGGGAGCAGTTCTTC	CASSDGASGEIPGEQFF
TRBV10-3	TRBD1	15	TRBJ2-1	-	TGTGCCATCAGACCGGGACAGGGGGTTTACAATGAGCAGTTCTTC	CAIRPGQGVYNEQFF
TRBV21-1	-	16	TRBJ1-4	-	TGTGCCAGCAGCAAAGACCCCCGGACAGGCAATGAAAAACTGTTTTTT	CASSKDPRTGNEKLFF
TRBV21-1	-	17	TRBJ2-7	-	TGTGCCAGCAGCAAAGAGTCTAGCGGGAGGATCACCTACGAGCAGTACTTC	CASSKESSGRITYEQYF
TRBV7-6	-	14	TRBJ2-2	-	TGTGCCAGCAGCTTAACGTTTGGCACCGGGGAGCTGTTTTTT	CASSLTFGTGELFF
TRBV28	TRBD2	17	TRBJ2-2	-	TGTGCCAGCAGTTTAGAACGGACTAGCAGGCAGGCCGGGGAGCTGTTTTTT	CASSLERTSRQAGELFF
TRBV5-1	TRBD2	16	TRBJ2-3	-	TGCGCCAGCAGCGCGACTAGCGGGGGGGATGCAGATACGCAGTATTTT	CASSATSGGDADTQYF
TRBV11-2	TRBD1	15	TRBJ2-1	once	TGTGCCAGCAGCCCGCCGGGACAGGGGCGCAATGAGCAGTTCTTC	CASSPPGQGRNEQFF
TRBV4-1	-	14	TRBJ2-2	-	TGCGCCAGCAGCCATCCCAGCGGGCACGGGGAGCTGTTTTTT	CASSHPSGHGELFF
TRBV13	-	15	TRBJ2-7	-	TGTGCCAGCAGCTCCTCCGGGACCCTAAGTTCCGAGCAGTACTTC	CASSSSGTLSSEQYF
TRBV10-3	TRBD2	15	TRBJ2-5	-	TGTGCCATCAGTGATGGTAGCGGGGGCGGGGAGACCCAGTACTTC	CAISDGSGGGETQYF
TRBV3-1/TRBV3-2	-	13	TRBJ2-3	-	TGTGCCAGCAGCCAAACACCCGCAGATACGCAGTATTTT	CASSQTPADTQYF
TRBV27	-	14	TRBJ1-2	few	TGTGCCAGCAGTTTATCTTTGGGGGCGGGTGGCTACACCTTC	CASSLSLGAGGYTF
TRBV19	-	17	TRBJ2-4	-	TGTGCCAGTATGTCAGCCCGGGGGAGTTTAGCCAAAAACATTCAGTACTTC	CASMSARGSLAKNIQYF
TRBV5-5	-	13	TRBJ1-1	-	TGTGCCAGCAGGGTAACGATGAACACTGAAGCTTTCTTT	CASRVTMNTEAFF
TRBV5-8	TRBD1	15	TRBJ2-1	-	TGTGCCAGCAGCCGGACAGGGAGCTCCTACAATGAGCAGTTCTTC	CASSRTGSSYNEQFF
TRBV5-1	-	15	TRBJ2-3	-	TGCGCCAACGATATAAGACAGATCCCAGGGTCTACGCAGTATTTT	CANDIRQIPGSTQYF
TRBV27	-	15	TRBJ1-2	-	TGTGTCTCCGGGGGCGCGTTGTCTGGTGGCTATGGCTACACCTTC	CVSGGALSGGYGYTF
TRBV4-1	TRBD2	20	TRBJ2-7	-	TGCGCCAGCAGCCAAGAAGACACCGGGACTAGCGGGAGGAGGGCCTACGAGCAGTACTTC	CASSQEDTGTSGRRAYEQYF
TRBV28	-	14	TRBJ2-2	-	TGTGCCAGCAAAGCGGGACACAACACCGGGGAGCTGTTTTTT	CASKAGHNTGELFF
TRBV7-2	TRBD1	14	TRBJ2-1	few	TGTGCCAGCAGCCACAGGGGACAGACCAATGAGCAGTTCTTC	CASSHRGQTNEQFF
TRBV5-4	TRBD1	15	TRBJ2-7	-	TGTGCCAGCAGCTACCGGGACAGGGGTTTTAACGAGCAGTACTTC	CASSYRDRGFNEQYF
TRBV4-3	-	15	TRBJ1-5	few	TGCGCCAGCAGCCACACGAGGAGTAGCAATCAGCCCCAGCATTTT	CASSHTRSSNQPQHF
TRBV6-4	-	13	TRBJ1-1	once	TGTGCCAGCAGTGTTAACAGGAACACTGAAGCTTTCTTT	CASSVNRNTEAFF
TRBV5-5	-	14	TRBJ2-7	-	TGTGCCAGCAGCTTAGTGGTTCGGAACTACGAGCAGTACTTC	CASSLVVRNYEQYF
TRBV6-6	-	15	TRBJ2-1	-	TGTGCCAGCACTCCCGGACAGGGAGGGTACAATGAGCAGTTCTTC	CASTPGQGGYNEQFF
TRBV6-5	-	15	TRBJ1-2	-	TGTGCCAGCAGTTACTCGAGGGGAGAGACCTATGGCTACACCTTC	CASSYSRGETYGYTF
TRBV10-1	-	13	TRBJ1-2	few	TGCGCCAGCAGTAACGGACCTAACTATGGCTACACCTTC	CASSNGPNYGYTF
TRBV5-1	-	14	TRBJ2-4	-	TGCGCCAGCAGCCCAGGGACCAAGGTCGACATTCAGTACTTC	CASSPGTKVDIQYF